A selection of T cell receptor beta chains follows, all from one sample in a study of OX40 agonist ivuxolimab in advanced cancers. Generated by immunoSEQ multiplex PCR, the TCRdb table keeps only in-frame clones and is missing some. The table has 25,000 to 35,000 clones, approximately 86% seen once. The sample in question was CD4+ or CD8+ T cells sorted from blood, obtained in a trial of the OX40 agonist ivuxolimab. The receptors derive from an adult with an advanced solid tumor such as melanoma, head and neck, liver or kidney cancer. Both conserved end residues are part of each CDR3. D genes are given only for firm matches. The size entry is marked missing in some rows and otherwise reads once, few, many or a size class.

>NA|TRBJ1-4|TRBV19|NA
CASSPGEEKLFF
TGTGCCAGTAGCCCGGGGGAGGAAAAACTGTTTTTT
>NA|TRBJ1-4|TRBV7-9|NA
CASSLVSGKNEKLFF
TGTGCCAGCAGCTTAGTCTCCGGGAAGAACGAAAAACTGTTTTTT
>TRBD1|TRBJ1-2|TRBV9|NA
CASSASRDSANYGYTF
TGTGCCAGCAGCGCGAGCCGGGACAGCGCTAACTATGGCTACACCTTC
>TRBD1|TRBJ2-7|TRBV4-2|NA
CASSQDIRTGNYEQYF
TGTGCCAGCAGCCAAGATATCCGGACAGGGAACTACGAGCAGTACTTC
>NA|TRBJ2-7|TRBV15|NA
CATTVDSAYEQYF
TGTGCCACCACGGTGGATTCAGCCTACGAGCAGTACTTC
>TRBD2|TRBJ2-1|TRBV29-1|NA
CSASTSGAYNEQFF
TGCAGCGCCAGTACTAGCGGGGCCTACAATGAGCAGTTCTTC
>NA|TRBJ1-2|TRBV29-1|NA
CSVATGPTYGYTF
TGCAGCGTTGCGACGGGACCTACTTATGGCTACACCTTC
>TRBD1|TRBJ2-7|TRBV19|NA
CASSIRQGHEQYF
TGTGCCAGTAGTATAAGACAGGGCCACGAGCAGTACTTC
>TRBD2|TRBJ2-1|TRBV27|NA
CASSETGGPYEQFF
TGTGCCAGCAGTGAAACGGGAGGGCCGTATGAGCAGTTCTTC
>NA|TRBJ2-7|TRBV7-9|NA
CASRSDRIVYSYEQYF
TGTGCCAGCAGGTCGGACAGAATCGTTTACTCCTACGAGCAGTACTTC
>TRBD2|TRBJ2-3|TRBV5-4|NA
CASSQRTSGVYRTQYF
TGTGCCAGCAGCCAAAGAACTAGCGGGGTTTATCGTACGCAGTATTTT
>TRBD1|TRBJ2-2|TRBV5-1|once
CASSLVGGDTGELFF
TGCGCCAGCAGCTTGGTAGGGGGCGACACCGGGGAGCTGTTTTTT
>NA|TRBJ2-7|TRBV28|once
CASSLSQGWEDYSYEQYF
TGTGCCAGCAGTTTATCCCAAGGTTGGGAGGATTACTCCTACGAGCAGTACTTC
>NA|TRBJ1-4|TRBV9|NA
CASSMTHLREKLFF
TGTGCCAGCAGCATGACTCACTTAAGGGAAAAACTGTTTTTT
>NA|TRBJ1-4|TRBV14|NA
CASSQDGGGREKLFF
TGTGCCAGCAGCCAAGACGGAGGGGGGCGCGAAAAACTGTTTTTT
>NA|TRBJ1-1|TRBV2|NA
CASSEQLENTEAFF
TGTGCCAGCAGTGAACAATTAGAGAACACTGAAGCTTTCTTT
>NA|TRBJ1-6|TRBV7-8|NA
CASSSGVLVSPLHF
TGTGCCAGCAGCTCCGGGGTCTTAGTTTCACCCCTCCACTTT
>NA|TRBJ2-2|TRBV7-9|NA
CASSLDVRFTGELFF
TGTGCCAGCAGCTTAGATGTTAGGTTCACCGGGGAGCTGTTTTTT
>NA|TRBJ1-5|TRBV28|NA
CASRRGNQPQHF
TGTGCCAGCAGGCGAGGCAATCAGCCCCAGCATTTT
>NA|TRBJ2-2|TRBV10-3|NA
CAISESGETGELFF
TGTGCCATCAGTGAGTCGGGGGAAACCGGGGAGCTGTTTTTT
>NA|TRBJ2-3|TRBV7-2|NA
CASSSDPRGVYTQYF
TGTGCCAGCAGTTCAGACCCGCGAGGCGTGTATACGCAGTATTTT
>NA|TRBJ2-1|TRBV5-6|NA
CASSFSTGPKNEQFF
TGTGCCAGCAGCTTTTCTACAGGCCCTAAAAATGAGCAGTTCTTC
>NA|TRBJ1-4|TRBV6-6|NA
CASNLQVGSEKLFF
TGTGCCAGCAATTTACAGGTTGGGAGTGAAAAACTGTTTTTT
>NA|TRBJ1-6|TRBV6-5|NA
CASSKGTNSPLHF
TGTGCCAGCAGTAAAGGGACAAATTCACCCCTCCACTTT
>NA|TRBJ1-4|TRBV7-2|NA
CASSETTDLKLFF
TGTGCCAGCAGCGAAACGACAGACTTGAAACTGTTTTTT
>NA|TRBJ2-5|TRBV6-1|NA
CASSDWSALSQETQYF
TGTGCCAGCAGTGACTGGTCAGCCCTTTCCCAAGAGACCCAGTACTTC
>NA|TRBJ2-5|TRBV6-6|NA
CASSYGVAQQETQYF
TGTGCCAGCAGTTACGGGGTAGCCCAGCAAGAGACCCAGTACTTC
>TRBD1|TRBJ2-2|TRBV4-1|NA
CASSPWTGGGELFF
TGCGCCAGCAGCCCATGGACAGGGGGCGGGGAGCTGTTTTTT
>NA|TRBJ2-1|TRBV11-2|NA
CASSPGTRRDEQFF
TGTGCCAGCAGCCCGGGGACTCGCCGAGATGAGCAGTTCTTC
>NA|TRBJ2-7|TRBV10-3|NA
CAIKSQREVEEQYF
TGTGCCATCAAATCTCAAAGGGAGGTCGAAGAGCAGTACTTC
>NA|TRBJ1-5|TRBV7-8|NA
CASSLALGLSNQPQHF
TGTGCCAGCAGCTTAGCTTTAGGGTTGAGCAATCAGCCCCAGCATTTT
>TRBD2|TRBJ2-1|TRBV7-3|NA
CASSYLAGDTYNEQFF
TGTGCCAGCAGCTATCTAGCGGGAGACACCTACAATGAGCAGTTCTTC
>NA|TRBJ2-1|TRBV9|NA
CASSVVLAPYNEQFF
TGTGCCAGCAGCGTAGTGCTAGCGCCCTACAATGAGCAGTTCTTC
>NA|TRBJ1-1|TRBV19|NA
CATTPGWNTEAFF
TGTGCCACCACCCCGGGGTGGAACACTGAAGCTTTCTTT
>NA|TRBJ2-7|TRBV28|NA
CASSHQGPYEQYF
TGTGCCAGCAGCCACCAGGGTCCCTACGAGCAGTACTTC
>TRBD1|TRBJ1-1|TRBV11-2|NA
CASSLRQGITEAFF
TGTGCCAGCAGCCTAAGACAGGGGATCACTGAAGCTTTCTTT
>TRBD1|TRBJ2-2|TRBV2|NA
CASSEYRGGTGELFF
TGTGCCAGCAGTGAATACAGGGGCGGCACCGGGGAGCTGTTTTTT
>NA|TRBJ2-7|TRBV6-5|NA
CASGYEQYF
TGTGCCAGCGGCTACGAGCAGTACTTC
>NA|TRBJ1-2|TRBV11-2|NA
CASSLGGVWYGYTF
TGTGCCAGCAGCTTAGGGGGAGTTTGGTATGGCTACACCTTC
>NA|TRBJ2-5|TRBV7-7|NA
CASSLLGTQETQYF
TGTGCTAGCAGCTTACTTGGCACCCAAGAGACCCAGTACTTC
>TRBD1|TRBJ2-7|TRBV10-1|NA
CASSDSRTGRMSYEQYF
TGCGCCAGCAGTGATTCACGGACAGGCCGAATGTCCTACGAGCAGTACTTC
>TRBD2|TRBJ2-5|TRBV28|NA
CASSLGSGRVRRETQYF
TGTGCCAGCAGTTTAGGTAGCGGGAGGGTGAGAAGGGAGACCCAGTACTTC
>NA|TRBJ2-7|TRBV18|NA
CASSPPGDYEQYF
TGTGCCAGCTCACCCCCCGGGGACTACGAGCAGTACTTC
>NA|TRBJ2-2|TRBV4-1|NA
CASSQFTGLSGELFF
TGCGCCAGCAGCCAATTTACAGGCCTGTCCGGGGAGCTGTTTTTT
>NA|TRBJ1-1|TRBV28|NA
CASSLFGGYTEAFF
TGTGCCAGCAGTTTATTCGGGGGCTACACTGAAGCTTTCTTT
>NA|TRBJ1-2|TRBV7-2|NA
CASSSRTEGNLHGYTF
TGTGCCAGCAGCTCCCGTACTGAGGGGAATTTACATGGCTACACCTTC
>NA|TRBJ1-3|TRBV30|NA
CALEGSEEDWGLGNTIYF
TGTGCCTTGGAGGGCTCTGAGGAGGACTGGGGGTTGGGAAACACCATATATTTT
>TRBD1|TRBJ2-7|TRBV6-5|NA
CASSYGQEAYEQYF
TGTGCCAGCAGTTACGGACAGGAAGCCTACGAGCAGTACTTC
>NA|TRBJ2-1|TRBV29-1|NA
CSVRTPYNEQFF
TGCAGCGTTCGGACGCCCTACAATGAGCAGTTCTTC
>NA|TRBJ2-1|TRBV7-8|medium-sized
CASSLGSSYNEQFF
TGTGCCAGCAGCTTAGGCAGCTCCTACAATGAGCAGTTCTTC
>NA|TRBJ2-1|TRBV5-1|NA
CASSLALQPSSYNEQFF
TGCGCCAGCAGCTTGGCCCTACAGCCGAGCTCCTACAATGAGCAGTTCTTC
>NA|TRBJ2-5|TRBV28|NA
CASSYIRTAKETQYF
TGTGCCAGCAGTTACATAAGGACAGCTAAAGAGACCCAGTACTTC
>TRBD1|TRBJ2-7|TRBV5-1|NA
CASSWTGAYEQYF
TGCGCCAGCAGCTGGACAGGGGCCTACGAGCAGTACTTC
>TRBD1|TRBJ2-7|TRBV5-1|NA
CASRDRDRGRYEQYF
TGCGCCAGCAGGGATAGAGACAGGGGAAGATACGAGCAGTACTTC
>TRBD2|TRBJ2-7|TRBV7-9|few
CASSTSGIDEQYF
TGTGCCAGCTCGACTAGCGGGATCGACGAGCAGTACTTC
>TRBD2|TRBJ2-5|TRBV28|NA
CASSFHERESETQYF
TGTGCCAGCAGTTTTCACGAGCGGGAGAGTGAGACCCAGTACTTC
>TRBD1|TRBJ2-1|TRBV7-7|few
CASSQDRGTYNEQFF
TGTGCTAGCAGCCAGGACAGGGGCACATACAATGAGCAGTTCTTC